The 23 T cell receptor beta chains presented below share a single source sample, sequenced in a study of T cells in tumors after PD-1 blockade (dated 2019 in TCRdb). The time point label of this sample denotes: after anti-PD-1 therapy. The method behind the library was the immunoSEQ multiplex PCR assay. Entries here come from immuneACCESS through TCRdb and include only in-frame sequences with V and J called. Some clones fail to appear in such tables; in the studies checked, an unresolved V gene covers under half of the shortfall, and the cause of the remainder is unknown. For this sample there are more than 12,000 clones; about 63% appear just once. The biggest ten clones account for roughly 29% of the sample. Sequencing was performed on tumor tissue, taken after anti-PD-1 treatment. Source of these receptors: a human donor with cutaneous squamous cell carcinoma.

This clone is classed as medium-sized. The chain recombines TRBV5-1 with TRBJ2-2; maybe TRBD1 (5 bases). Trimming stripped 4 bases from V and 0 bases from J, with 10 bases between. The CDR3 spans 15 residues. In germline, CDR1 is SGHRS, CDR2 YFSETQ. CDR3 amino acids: CASSIDSANTGELFF. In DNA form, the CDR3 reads TGCGCCAGCAGCATCGACAGCGCGAACACCGGGGAGCTGTTTTTT.

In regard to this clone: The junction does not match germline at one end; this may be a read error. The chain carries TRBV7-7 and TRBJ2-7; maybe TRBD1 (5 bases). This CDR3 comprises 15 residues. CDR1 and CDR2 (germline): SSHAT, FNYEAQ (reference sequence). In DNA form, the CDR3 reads TGTGCTAGCAGCTTATTAAGGGGTAGCTCCTACGAGCAGTACTTC. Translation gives CASSLLRGSSYEQYF.

CDR3 DNA sequence: TGTGCCAGCAGCCAAGTTGGGGGAAACACCATATATTTT. Translating gives CASSQVGGNTIYF. J is TRBJ1-3 and V is TRBV3-1 (or the pseudogene TRBV3-2); D is unclear. Trimming removed 1 base at V and 4 bases at J, with 5 bases between. CDR3 length equals 13 residues. Germline assignment: CDR1 LGHDT and CDR2 YNNKEL (reference sequence).

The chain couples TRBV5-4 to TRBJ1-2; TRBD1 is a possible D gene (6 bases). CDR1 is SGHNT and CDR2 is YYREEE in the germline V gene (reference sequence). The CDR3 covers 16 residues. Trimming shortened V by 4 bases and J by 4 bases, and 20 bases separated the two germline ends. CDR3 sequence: CASSPGRGADSYGYTF. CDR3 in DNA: TGTGCCAGCAGCCCGGGTCGGGGGGCGGATAGCTATGGCTACACCTTC.

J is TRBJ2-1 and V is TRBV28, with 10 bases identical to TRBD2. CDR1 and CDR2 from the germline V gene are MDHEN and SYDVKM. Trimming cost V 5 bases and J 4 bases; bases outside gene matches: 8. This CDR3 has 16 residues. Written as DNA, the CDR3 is TGTGCCAGCAGTCCCCCAGAAGCGGGAGGGTACAATGAGCAGTTCTTC. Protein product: CASSPPEAGGYNEQFF.

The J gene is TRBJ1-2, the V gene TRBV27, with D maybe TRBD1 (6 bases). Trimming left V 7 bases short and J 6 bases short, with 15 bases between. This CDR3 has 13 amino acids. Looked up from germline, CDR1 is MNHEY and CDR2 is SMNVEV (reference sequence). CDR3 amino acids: CASMGNRVDGYTF. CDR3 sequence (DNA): TGTGCCAGCATGGGGAACAGGGTGGATGGCTACACCTTC.

CDR3 amino acids: CASIFKGDNEQYF. The CDR3 DNA follows: TGCGCCAGCATTTTTAAAGGAGATAACGAGCAGTACTTC. The chain joins TRBV23-1 to TRBJ2-7, with D hard to call. TRBV23-1 is an ORF, with its function uncertain. The CDR3 has 13 residues. Trimming stripped 7 bases from V and 5 bases from J, with 15 bases between.

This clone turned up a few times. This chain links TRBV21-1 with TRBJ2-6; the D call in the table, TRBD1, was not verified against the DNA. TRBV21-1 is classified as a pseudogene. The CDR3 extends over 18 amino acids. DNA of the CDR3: TGTGCCAGCAGCAAGAGGTCGGACAGGGGCTCTGGGGCCAACGTCCTGACTTTC. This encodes CASSKRSDRGSGANVLTF.

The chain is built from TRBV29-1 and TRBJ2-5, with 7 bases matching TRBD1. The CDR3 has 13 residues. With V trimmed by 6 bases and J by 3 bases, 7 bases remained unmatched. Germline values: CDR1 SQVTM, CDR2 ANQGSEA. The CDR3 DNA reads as TGCAGCGTAACCCGACAGGGAAAAGAGACCCAGTACTTC. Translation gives CSVTRQGKETQYF. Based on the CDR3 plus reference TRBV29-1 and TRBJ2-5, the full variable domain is SAVISQKPSRDICQRGTSLTIQCQVDSQVTMMFWYRQQPGQSLTLIATANQGSEATYESGFVIDKFPISRPNLTFSTLTVSNMSPEDSSIYLCSVTRQGKETQYFGPGTRLLVL.

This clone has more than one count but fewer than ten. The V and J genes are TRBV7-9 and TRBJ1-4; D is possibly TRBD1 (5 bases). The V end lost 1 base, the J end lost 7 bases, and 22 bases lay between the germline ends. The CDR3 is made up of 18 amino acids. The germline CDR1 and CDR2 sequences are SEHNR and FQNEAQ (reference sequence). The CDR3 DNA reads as TGTGCCAGCAGCTTAGGACGACAGCCGGGACGGGGTTTTGAAAAACTGTTTTTT. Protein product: CASSLGRQPGRGFEKLFF.

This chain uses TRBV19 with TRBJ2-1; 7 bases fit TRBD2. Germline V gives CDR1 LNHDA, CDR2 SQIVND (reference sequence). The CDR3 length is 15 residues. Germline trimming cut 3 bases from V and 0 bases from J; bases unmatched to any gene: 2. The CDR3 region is CASSMGGSSYNEQFF. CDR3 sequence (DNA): TGTGCCAGTAGTATGGGGGGGTCCTCCTACAATGAGCAGTTCTTC.

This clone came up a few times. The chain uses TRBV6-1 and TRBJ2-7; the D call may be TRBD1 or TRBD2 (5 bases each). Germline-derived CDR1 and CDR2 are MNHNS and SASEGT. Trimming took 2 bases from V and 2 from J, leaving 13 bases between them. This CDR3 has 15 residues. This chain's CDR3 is CASSEYGTGPYEQYF. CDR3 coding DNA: TGTGCCAGCAGTGAATACGGGACGGGGCCCTACGAGCAGTACTTC.

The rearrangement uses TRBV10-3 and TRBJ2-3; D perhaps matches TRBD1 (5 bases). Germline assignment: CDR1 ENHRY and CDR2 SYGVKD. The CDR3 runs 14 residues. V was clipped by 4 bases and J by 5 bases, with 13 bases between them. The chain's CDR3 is CAISGLGARDTQYF. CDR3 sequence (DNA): TGTGCCATCAGTGGCCTTGGGGCTCGAGATACGCAGTATTTT.

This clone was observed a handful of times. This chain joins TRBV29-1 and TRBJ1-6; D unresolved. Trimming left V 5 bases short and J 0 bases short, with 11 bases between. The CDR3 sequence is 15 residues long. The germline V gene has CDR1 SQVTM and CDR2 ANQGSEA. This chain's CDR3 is CSVHDGSSYNSPLHF. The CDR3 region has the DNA TGCAGCGTTCATGACGGGAGCTCCTATAATTCACCCCTCCACTTT. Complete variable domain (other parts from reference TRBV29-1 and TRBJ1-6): SAVISQKPSRDICQRGTSLTIQCQVDSQVTMMFWYRQQPGQSLTLIATANQGSEATYESGFVIDKFPISRPNLTFSTLTVSNMSPEDSSIYLCSVHDGSSYNSPLHFGNGTRLTVT.

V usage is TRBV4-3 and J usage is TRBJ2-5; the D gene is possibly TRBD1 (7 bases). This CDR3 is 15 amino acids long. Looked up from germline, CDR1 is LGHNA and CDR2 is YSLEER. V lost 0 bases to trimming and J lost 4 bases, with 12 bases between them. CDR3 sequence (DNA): TGCGCCAGCAGCCAAGATAGGAGGGGGCGAGAGACCCAGTACTTC. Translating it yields CASSQDRRGRETQYF.

CDR3 residues: CASRREQGNTGELFF. In nucleotides, the CDR3 is TGCGCCAGCAGGCGGGAACAGGGGAACACCGGGGAGCTGTTTTTT. The chain uses TRBV10-2 and TRBJ2-2; TRBD1 or TRBD2 may be the D gene (6 bases each). CDR1 and CDR2 from the germline V gene are WSHSY and SAAADI. The CDR3 is made up of 15 amino acids. V was clipped by 6 bases and J by 1 base, with 12 bases between them.

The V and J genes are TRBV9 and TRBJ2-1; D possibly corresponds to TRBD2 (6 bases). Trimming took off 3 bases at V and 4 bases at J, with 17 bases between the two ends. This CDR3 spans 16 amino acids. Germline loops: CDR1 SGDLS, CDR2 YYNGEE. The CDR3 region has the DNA TGTGCCAGCAGCGGAAGGGAACTAGCCCCTTACAATGAGCAGTTCTTC. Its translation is CASSGRELAPYNEQFF.

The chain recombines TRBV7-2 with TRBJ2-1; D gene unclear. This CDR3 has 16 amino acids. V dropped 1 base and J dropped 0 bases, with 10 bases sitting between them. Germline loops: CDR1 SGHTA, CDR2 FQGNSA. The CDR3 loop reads CASSLVPGSSYNEQFF. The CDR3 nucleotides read TGTGCCAGCAGCTTAGTACCGGGTTCCTCCTACAATGAGCAGTTCTTC.

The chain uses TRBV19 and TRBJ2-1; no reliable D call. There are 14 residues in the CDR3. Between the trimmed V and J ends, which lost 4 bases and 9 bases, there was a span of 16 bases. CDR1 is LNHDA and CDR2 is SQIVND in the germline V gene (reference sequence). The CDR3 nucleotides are TGTGCCAGTAGTACCCTGGGTGGCCTCGGTGAGCAGTTCTTC. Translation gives CASSTLGGLGEQFF.

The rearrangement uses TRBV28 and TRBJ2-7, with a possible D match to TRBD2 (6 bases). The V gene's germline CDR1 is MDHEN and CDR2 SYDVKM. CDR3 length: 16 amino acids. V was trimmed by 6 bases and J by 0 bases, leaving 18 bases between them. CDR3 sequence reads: CASSLYPGVSSYEQYF. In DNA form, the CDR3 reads TGTGCCAGCAGCCTGTACCCGGGAGTAAGCTCCTACGAGCAGTACTTC.

The CDR3 region has the DNA TGTGCCAGCAGCTTGGACAGTTACTATGGCTACACCTTC. Translation: CASSLDSYYGYTF. This chain connects TRBV5-6 to TRBJ1-2; no firm D call. The germline CDR1 and CDR2 sequences are SGHDT and YYEEEE. The CDR3 length is 13 residues. Between the trimmed V and J ends, which lost 0 bases and 3 bases, there was a span of 6 bases.

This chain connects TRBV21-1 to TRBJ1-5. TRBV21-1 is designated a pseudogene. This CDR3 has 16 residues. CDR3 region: CASELPGSNLNQPQHF. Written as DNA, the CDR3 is TGTGCCAGTGAACTACCGGGATCCAATTTAAATCAGCCCCAGCATTTT.

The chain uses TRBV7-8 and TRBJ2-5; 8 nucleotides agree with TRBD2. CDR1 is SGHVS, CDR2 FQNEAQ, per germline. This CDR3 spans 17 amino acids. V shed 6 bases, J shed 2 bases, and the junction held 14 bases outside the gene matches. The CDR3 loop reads CASRGFFLAGLQETQYF. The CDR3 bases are TGTGCCAGCAGGGGTTTCTTTCTAGCGGGCCTACAAGAGACCCAGTACTTC.